This entry lists 23 T cell receptor beta chains sequenced from one sample in a study of CD8 T cells in Susac syndrome (dated by TCRdb to between 2019 and 2020). Library prep was done by the immunoSEQ multiplex PCR assay. RNA was extracted with the RNeasy kit and 0.5 to 1 ug was reverse transcribed using random hexamers. TCRdb reran the public reads through fastp at Q25 and MiXCR, keeping productive beta chains. Entries are consolidated by CDR3 protein sequence, retaining the most common genes and DNA. In this sample the table shows roughly 50,000 distinct CDR3 sequences, 80% to 95% of which occur a single time. Of the sample, less than 0.55% is held by the ten largest clones. The source material was CD8+ T cells from PBMCs. The receptor source for this set is a human donor in good health.

The V and J genes are TRBV24-1 and TRBJ2-3; a weak D match, TRBD2 (5 bases). The V gene's germline CDR1 is KGHDR and CDR2 SFDVKD. V shed 4 bases and J shed 1 base, with 17 bases lying between them. This CDR3 is 17 amino acids long. The CDR3 region is CATSEGDREGGTDTQYF. The DNA of the CDR3 is TGTGCCACCAGTGAGGGTGACCGAGAGGGCGGCACAGATACGCAGTATTTT.

The chain is built from TRBV12-3 or TRBV12-4 and TRBJ2-5; D is possibly TRBD1 or TRBD2 (5 bases each). V was cut by 6 bases and J by 1 base, with 9 bases left in between. The CDR3 runs to 13 residues. The CDR3 region has the DNA TGTGCCAGCAGGGGGGACGGCCAAGAGACCCAGTACTTC. It codes for CASRGDGQETQYF.

J is TRBJ2-1 and V is TRBV7-9, with TRBD2 matching 15 bases. V lost 2 bases to trimming and J lost 7 bases; unmatched junction nucleotides: 6. CDR1 is SEHNR and CDR2 is FQNEAQ in the germline V gene (reference sequence). The CDR3 extends over 17 amino acids. The CDR3 spells CASSLPWTSGRVNEQFF. As DNA, the CDR3 is TGTGCCAGCAGCTTACCCTGGACTAGCGGGAGGGTAAATGAGCAGTTCTTC.

The chain employs TRBV6-5 and TRBJ2-3; the match to TRBD2 covers 7 bases. The CDR3 sequence is 16 residues long. Germline CDR1 is MNHEY and CDR2 is SVGAGI. The J segment lost 1 base and the V segment lost 2 bases, leaving 6 bases of the junction unmatched. The CDR3 loop is CASSYIGLDGTDTQYF. In DNA, the CDR3 is TGTGCCAGCAGTTACATTGGACTAGATGGCACAGATACGCAGTATTTT.

The chain combines TRBV10-1 with TRBJ1-1; 10 nucleotides line up with TRBD1. With V trimmed by 4 bases and J by 0 bases, 5 bases remained unmatched. CDR3 length equals 16 residues. Per the germline V gene, CDR1 is WNHNN and CDR2 is SYGVQD (reference sequence). CDR3 in amino acids: CASSVGTGDMNTEAFF. As DNA, the CDR3 is TGCGCCAGCAGTGTCGGGACAGGGGATATGAACACTGAAGCTTTCTTT.

The rearrangement uses TRBV19 and TRBJ2-1; D unresolved. The CDR3 sequence is 11 residues long. V lost 5 bases and J lost 3, with 2 bases in between. The germline gives CDR1 LNHDA, CDR2 SQIVND (reference sequence). CDR3 nucleotide sequence: TGTGCCAGTAGTCTCTACAATGAGCAGTTCTTC. Protein: CASSLYNEQFF.

This clonotype has just a few counts. The V and J genes are TRBV4-1 and TRBJ2-1, with D possibly being TRBD1 (5 bases). This CDR3 spans 14 amino acids. The germline V gene has CDR1 MGHRA and CDR2 YSYEKL. Trimming left V 6 bases short and J 10 bases short, with 19 bases between. The DNA for the CDR3 is TGCGCCAGCAGTTGGACAAACGGCGCCAAGGAGCAGTTCTTC. Its protein product is CASSWTNGAKEQFF.

V is TRBV29-1 and J is TRBJ1-1; no definite D call. This CDR3 is 12 amino acids long. CDR1 is SQVTM and CDR2 is ANQGSEA in the germline V gene. Trimming removed 4 bases from V and 2 bases from J, with 8 bases in between. The CDR3 nucleotides read TGCAGCGTTGGGACCGCTAACACTGAAGCTTTCTTT. Translation: CSVGTANTEAFF.

The genes are TRBV7-2 and TRBJ2-7; the D is unclear. This CDR3 contains 17 residues. Germline values: CDR1 SGHTA, CDR2 FQGNSA. V was clipped by 1 base and J by 0 bases, with 16 bases between them. The DNA for the CDR3 is TGTGCCAGCAGCTTAGGATCGGCGACAAGGTACTCCTACGAGCAGTACTTC. This sequence encodes CASSLGSATRYSYEQYF.

This clonotype was detected only a few times. The chain has TRBV6-2 or TRBV6-3 and TRBJ2-7; tentatively, D is TRBD1 (5 bases). The CDR3 extends over 16 amino acids. The V and J ends lost 0 bases and 4 bases respectively, with 16 bases between them. The germline V gene encodes CDR1 MNHEY and CDR2 SVGEGT. CDR3 DNA: TGTGCCAGCAGTTACTCGACAGCATGGGGTTTTTACGAGCAGTACTTC. The encoded protein is CASSYSTAWGFYEQYF.

V is TRBV19 and J is TRBJ1-1; 9 bases map to TRBD1. There are 14 residues in the CDR3. Germline lookup yields CDR1 LNHDA and CDR2 SQIVND (reference sequence). The CDR3 DNA follows: TGTGCAAGCCGAAGCCGACAGGGGGGCACTGAAGCTTTCTTT. As protein: CASRSRQGGTEAFF.

The chain couples TRBV27 to TRBJ1-2; no reliable D call. This CDR3 region has 13 residues. Deletions cut 6 bases from V and 3 bases from J, with 11 bases between. Per germline, CDR1 MNHEY and CDR2 SMNVEV (reference sequence). CDR3 in amino acids: CASRTDTDYGYTF. Here the CDR3 DNA reads TGTGCCAGCAGGACCGATACGGACTATGGCTACACCTTC.

The rearrangement joins TRBV12-3 or TRBV12-4 to TRBJ2-5, with TRBD2 matching over 9 bases. J was trimmed by 4 bases and V by 4 bases; bases with no gene match: 7. The CDR3 length is 15 residues. The CDR3 sequence: CASSSAILAGETQYF. CDR3 nucleotide sequence: TGTGCCAGCAGTTCGGCCATACTAGCGGGAGAGACCCAGTACTTC.

The V gene is TRBV3-1, the J gene TRBJ2-1; TRBD2 agrees at 9 bases. The ends lost 2 bases at V and 7 bases at J; junction bases unmatched: 6. The germline V gene has CDR1 LGHDT and CDR2 YNNKEL (reference sequence). The CDR3 has 15 amino acids. CDR3 in DNA: TGTGCCAGCAGCCAACGGCTGCTAGCGGGGAATGAGCAGTTCTTC. Protein product: CASSQRLLAGNEQFF.

V gene TRBV2 combines with J gene TRBJ2-1; no firm D call. CDR1 and CDR2 from the germline V gene are SNHLY and FYNNEI. There are 16 residues in the CDR3. V lost 8 bases and J lost 0, with 17 bases in between. This CDR3 reads CASSFRVFSSYNEQFF. DNA of the CDR3: TGTGCCAGCTCCTTTCGAGTGTTTAGCTCCTACAATGAGCAGTTCTTC.

J is TRBJ2-5 and V is TRBV5-1, with D perhaps matching TRBD1 (5 bases). Trimming took off 2 bases at V and 5 bases at J, with 13 bases between the two ends. Looked up from germline, CDR1 is SGHRS and CDR2 is YFSETQ. The CDR3 is 14 residues long. The CDR3 DNA reads TGCGCCAGCAGCTTAGATGGGGCCGAGGAGACCCAGTACTTC. It encodes CASSLDGAEETQYF.

The V call is TRBV7-6, the J call TRBJ2-3; D remains ambiguous. The germline V gene encodes CDR1 SGHVS and CDR2 FNYEAQ. Trimming removed 0 bases from V and 0 bases from J, with 4 bases in between. The CDR3 is 14 amino acids. The chain's CDR3 is CASSLARSTDTQYF. As DNA, the CDR3 is TGTGCCAGCAGCTTAGCCAGGAGCACAGATACGCAGTATTTT. Full variable domain (outside the CDR3, taken from reference TRBV7-6 and TRBJ2-3): GAGVSQSPRYKVTKRGQDVALRCDPISGHVSLYWYRQALGQGPEFLTYFNYEAQQDKSGLPNDRFSAERPEGSISTLTIQRTEQRDSAMYRCASSLARSTDTQYFGPGTRLTVL.

This chain links TRBV30 with TRBJ2-2; TRBD1 might be the D (6 bases). Between the trimmed V and J ends, which lost 3 bases and 4 bases, there was a span of 6 bases. The CDR3 is 12 residues long. CDR1 and CDR2 from the germline V gene are GTSNPN and SVGIG (reference sequence). This chain's CDR3 is CAWRGGTGELFF. CDR3 bases: TGTGCCTGGAGAGGGGGCACCGGGGAGCTGTTTTTT.

The chain uses TRBV7-9 and TRBJ1-4, with D perhaps TRBD1 (5 bases). Trimming removed 4 bases from V and 7 bases from J, with 16 bases in between. The CDR3 totals 15 residues. Germline V gives CDR1 SEHNR, CDR2 FQNEAQ (reference sequence). The CDR3 protein is CASSSTVPGGEKLFF. CDR3 nucleotide sequence: TGTGCCAGCAGCTCGACAGTCCCCGGGGGTGAAAAACTGTTTTTT. The full variable domain, in which reference TRBV7-9 and TRBJ1-4 provide the parts outside the CDR3, is DTGVSQNPRHKITKRGQNVTFRCDPISEHNRLYWYRQTLGQGPEFLTYFQNEAQLEKSRLLSDRFSAERPKGSFSTLEIQRTEQGDSAMYLCASSSTVPGGEKLFFGSGTQLSVL.

V usage is TRBV20-1 and J usage is TRBJ2-3; 9 bases align to TRBD2. V lost 0 bases and J lost 5; bases outside the gene matches: 6. Germline CDR1 reads DFQATT; CDR2 reads SNEGSKA (reference sequence). The CDR3 sequence is 15 residues long. The CDR3 sequence: CSARDLQREVDTQYF. CDR3 nucleotide sequence: TGCAGTGCTAGAGATCTCCAGCGGGAGGTAGATACGCAGTATTTT.

The genes are TRBV15 and TRBJ2-7, with unresolved D. CDR1 is LNHNV and CDR2 is YYDKDF in the germline V gene (reference sequence). This CDR3 contains 13 residues. Between the trimmed V and J ends, which lost 5 bases and 1 base, there was a span of 9 bases. CDR3 loop: CATSVPGSYEQYF. In DNA form, the CDR3 reads TGTGCCACCAGCGTTCCCGGGTCCTACGAGCAGTACTTC.

The rearrangement links TRBV2 to TRBJ2-6, with 12 bases matching TRBD2. With 3 bases clipped from V and 0 bases from J, the junction kept 3 bases outside the gene matches. CDR3 length equals 18 residues. The germline gives CDR1 SNHLY, CDR2 FYNNEI. In DNA form, the CDR3 reads TGTGCCAGCAGTGAGGGACTAGCGGGCCGCTCTGGGGCCAACGTCCTGACTTTC. Translation: CASSEGLAGRSGANVLTF.

The V gene is TRBV7-2, the J gene TRBJ2-5; the D gene is possibly TRBD1 (6 bases). The CDR3 sequence is 14 residues long. V shed 5 bases and J shed 2 bases, with 12 bases lying between them. CDR1 SGHTA and CDR2 FQGNSA come from the germline V gene. This CDR3 is CASSPRGYQETQYF. As DNA, the CDR3 is TGTGCCAGCAGCCCTAGGGGGTATCAAGAGACCCAGTACTTC.